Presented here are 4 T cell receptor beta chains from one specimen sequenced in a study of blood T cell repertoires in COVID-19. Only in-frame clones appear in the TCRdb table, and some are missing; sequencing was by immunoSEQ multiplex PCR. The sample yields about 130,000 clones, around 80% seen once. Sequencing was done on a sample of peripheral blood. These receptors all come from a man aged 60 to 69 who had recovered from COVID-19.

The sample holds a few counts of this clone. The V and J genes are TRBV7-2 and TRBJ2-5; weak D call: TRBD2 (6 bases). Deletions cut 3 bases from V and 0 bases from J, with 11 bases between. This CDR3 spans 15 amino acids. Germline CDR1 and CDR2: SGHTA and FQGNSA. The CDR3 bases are TGTGCCAGCAGCTTGCGGGGTTCGTACCAAGAGACCCAGTACTTC. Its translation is CASSLRGSYQETQYF.

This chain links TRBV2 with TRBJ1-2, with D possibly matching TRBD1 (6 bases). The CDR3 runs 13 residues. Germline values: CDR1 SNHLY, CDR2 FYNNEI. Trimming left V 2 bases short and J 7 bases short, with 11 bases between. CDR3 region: CASSELGHSGYTF. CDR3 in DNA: TGTGCCAGCAGTGAACTGGGACACAGTGGCTACACCTTC.

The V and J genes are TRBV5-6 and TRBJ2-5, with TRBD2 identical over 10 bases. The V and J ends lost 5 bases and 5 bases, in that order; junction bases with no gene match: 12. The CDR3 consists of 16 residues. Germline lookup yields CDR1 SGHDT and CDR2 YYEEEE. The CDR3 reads CASSFLAGGIVETQYF. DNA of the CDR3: TGTGCCAGCAGTTTTTTAGCGGGGGGCATCGTGGAGACCCAGTACTTC.

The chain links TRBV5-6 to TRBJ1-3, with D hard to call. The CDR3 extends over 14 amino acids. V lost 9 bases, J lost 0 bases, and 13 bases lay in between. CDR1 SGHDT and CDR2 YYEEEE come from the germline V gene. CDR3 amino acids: CATTRRSSGNTIYF. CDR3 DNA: TGTGCCACCACCCGGAGGTCCTCTGGAAACACCATATATTTT. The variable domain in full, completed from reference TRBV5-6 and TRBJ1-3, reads DAGVTQSPTHLIKTRGQQVTLRCSPKSGHDTVSWYQQALGQGPQFIFQYYEEEERQRGNFPDRFSGHQFPNYSSELNVNALLLGDSALYLCATTRRSSGNTIYFGEGSWLTVV.